This is a list of T cell receptor beta chains from one sample in a study of shared clonotypes between healthy human individuals. Sequenced by immunoSEQ multiplex PCR; TCRdb stores in-frame clones only, minus some. There are around 700,000 clones in the sample; around 72% occur only once, and around 2% lies in the top ten. Sequencing was done on a sample of memory CD4+ T cells sorted from blood. All receptors come from a woman aged 25-40 years in good health. Each CDR3 is given without its conserved first and last residue. Each record gives: V gene, CDR3 protein.

>TRBV2
ASSVVGMATEAF
>TRBV11-1
ASSARDVGNTIY
>TRBV29-1
SYRGGAAEAF
>TRBV5-1
ASSLGDRDGEKLF
>TRBV4-1
ASSQERGLAGGPGYNEQF
>TRBV19
ASAPADLSGNTIY
>TRBV9
ASSAPIGREGNNEQF
>TRBV5-6
ASSSASGSSYEQY
>TRBV27
ASSRRWGGAGYGYT
>TRBV2
ASSRYSTGAPEAF
>TRBV5-1
ASSLYDPSSYEQY
>TRBV5-4
ASSRGSGSTDTQY
>TRBV7-6
ASSLAVWEGQGEQF
>TRBV27
ASSSGQGFEKLF
>TRBV19
ASSMRGGHGGTEAF
>TRBV7-9
ASIIGGVTTGELF
>TRBV6-1
ASSQTSGSFHEQF
>TRBV14
ASSQEPYEQY
>TRBV7-2
ASSSREAHEQY
>TRBV12-5
ASGSRGGDTGELF
>TRBV5-1
ASSLGQGEADEQF
>TRBV29-1
SVGGLAGVETQY
>TRBV5-4
ASSTSVARDTGELF
>TRBV29-1
SVEDRRLGELF
>TRBV15
ATRTAGGSQETQY